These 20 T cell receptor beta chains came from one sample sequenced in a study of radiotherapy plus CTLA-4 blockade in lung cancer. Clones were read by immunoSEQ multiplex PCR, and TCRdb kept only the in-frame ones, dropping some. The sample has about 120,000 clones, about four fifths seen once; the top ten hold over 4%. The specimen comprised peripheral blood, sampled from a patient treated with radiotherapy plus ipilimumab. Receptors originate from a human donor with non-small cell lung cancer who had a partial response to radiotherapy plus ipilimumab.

Written as DNA, the CDR3 is TGTGCCAGCTCACCTAGGGACAGGGGAGGACAAGAGACCCAGTACTTC. Encoded protein: CASSPRDRGGQETQYF. The V and J genes are TRBV18 and TRBJ2-5; 10 nucleotides match TRBD1. The CDR3 has 16 amino acids. Germline V CDR1 and CDR2: KGHSH, LQKENI. V shed 3 bases, J shed 2 bases, and the junction held 6 bases outside the gene matches.

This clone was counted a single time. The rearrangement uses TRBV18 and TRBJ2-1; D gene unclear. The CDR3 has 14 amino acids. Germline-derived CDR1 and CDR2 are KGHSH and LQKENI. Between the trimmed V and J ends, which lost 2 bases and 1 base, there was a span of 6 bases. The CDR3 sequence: CASSPDNSYNEQFF. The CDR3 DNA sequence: TGTGCCAGCTCACCAGACAATTCCTACAATGAGCAGTTCTTC.

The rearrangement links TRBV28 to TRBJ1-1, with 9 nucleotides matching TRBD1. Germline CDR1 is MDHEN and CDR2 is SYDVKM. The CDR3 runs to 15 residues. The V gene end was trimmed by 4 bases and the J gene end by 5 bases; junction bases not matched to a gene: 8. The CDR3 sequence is CASSWDRVLGTEAFF. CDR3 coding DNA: TGTGCCAGCAGTTGGGACAGGGTCTTAGGAACTGAAGCTTTCTTT.

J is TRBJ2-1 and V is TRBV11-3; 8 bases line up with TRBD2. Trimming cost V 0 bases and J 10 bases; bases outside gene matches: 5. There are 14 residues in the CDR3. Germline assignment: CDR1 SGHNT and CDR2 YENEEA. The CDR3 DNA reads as TGTGCCAGCAGCTTAGAGGAAGCGGGAGTGGAGCAGTTCTTC. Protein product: CASSLEEAGVEQFF.

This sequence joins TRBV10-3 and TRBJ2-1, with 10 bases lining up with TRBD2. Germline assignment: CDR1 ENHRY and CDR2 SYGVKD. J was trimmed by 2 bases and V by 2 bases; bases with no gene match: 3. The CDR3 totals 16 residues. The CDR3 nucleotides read TGTGCCATCAGTGAGGATAGCGGGGGGACCTACAATGAGCAGTTCTTC. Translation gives CAISEDSGGTYNEQFF.

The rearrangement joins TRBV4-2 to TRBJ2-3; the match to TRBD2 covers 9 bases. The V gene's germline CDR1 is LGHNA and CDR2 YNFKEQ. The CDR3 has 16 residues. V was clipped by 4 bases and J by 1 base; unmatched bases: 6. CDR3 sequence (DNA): TGTGCCAGCAGCCCCCGTAGGACTAGCGGCACAGATACGCAGTATTTT. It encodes CASSPRRTSGTDTQYF.

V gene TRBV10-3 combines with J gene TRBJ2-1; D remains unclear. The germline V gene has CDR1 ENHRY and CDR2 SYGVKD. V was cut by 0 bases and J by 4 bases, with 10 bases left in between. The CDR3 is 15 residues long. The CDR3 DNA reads TGTGCCATCAGTGAGTCGAATGTAGCATACAATGAGCAGTTCTTC. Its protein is CAISESNVAYNEQFF.

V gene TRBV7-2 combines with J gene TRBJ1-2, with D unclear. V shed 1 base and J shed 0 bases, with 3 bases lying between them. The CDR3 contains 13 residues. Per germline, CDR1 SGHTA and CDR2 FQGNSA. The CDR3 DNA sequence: TGTGCCAGCAGCTTAGTCGCTAACTATGGCTACACCTTC. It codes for CASSLVANYGYTF.

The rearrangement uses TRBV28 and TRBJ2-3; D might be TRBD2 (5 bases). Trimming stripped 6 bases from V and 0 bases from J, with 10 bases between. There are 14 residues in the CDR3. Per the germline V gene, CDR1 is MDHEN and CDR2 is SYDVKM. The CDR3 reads CASSDEGSTDTQYF. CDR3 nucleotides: TGTGCCAGCAGCGATGAGGGTAGCACAGATACGCAGTATTTT.

CDR3 in DNA: TGTGCCAGCAGCCCCTCGGACAGGGGCTACAATGAGCAGTTCTTC. Residues: CASSPSDRGYNEQFF. The chain has TRBV27 and TRBJ2-1; 9 nucleotides match TRBD1. The germline gives CDR1 MNHEY, CDR2 SMNVEV (reference sequence). The CDR3 contains 15 residues. Trimming at V came to 6 bases and at J to 3 bases, leaving 6 bases not matched to a gene.

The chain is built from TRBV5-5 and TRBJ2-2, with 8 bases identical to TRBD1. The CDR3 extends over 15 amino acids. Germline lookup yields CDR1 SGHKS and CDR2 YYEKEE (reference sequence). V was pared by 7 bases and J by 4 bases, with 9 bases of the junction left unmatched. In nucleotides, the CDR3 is TGTGCCAGCGCGCGGTCAGGGGGCTTCACCGGGGAGCTGTTTTTT. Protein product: CASARSGGFTGELFF.

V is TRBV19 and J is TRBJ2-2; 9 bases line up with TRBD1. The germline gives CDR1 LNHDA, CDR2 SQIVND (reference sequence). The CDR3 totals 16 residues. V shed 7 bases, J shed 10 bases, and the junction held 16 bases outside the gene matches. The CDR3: CASIEYGDRGSAELFF. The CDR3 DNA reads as TGTGCCAGTATAGAATACGGAGACAGGGGGTCTGCGGAGCTGTTTTTT.

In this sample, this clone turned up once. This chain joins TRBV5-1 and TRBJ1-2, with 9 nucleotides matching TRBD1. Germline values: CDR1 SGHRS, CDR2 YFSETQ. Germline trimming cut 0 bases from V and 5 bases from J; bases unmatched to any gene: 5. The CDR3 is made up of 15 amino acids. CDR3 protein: CASSLEGQGRYGYTF. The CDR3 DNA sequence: TGCGCCAGCAGCTTGGAGGGACAGGGTAGATATGGCTACACCTTC.

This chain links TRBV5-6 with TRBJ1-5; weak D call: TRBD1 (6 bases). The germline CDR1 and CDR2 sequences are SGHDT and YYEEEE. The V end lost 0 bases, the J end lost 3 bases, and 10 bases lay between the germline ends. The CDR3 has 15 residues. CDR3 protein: CASSLDRAPNQPQHF. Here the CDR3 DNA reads TGTGCCAGCAGCTTGGACAGGGCTCCCAATCAGCCCCAGCATTTT.

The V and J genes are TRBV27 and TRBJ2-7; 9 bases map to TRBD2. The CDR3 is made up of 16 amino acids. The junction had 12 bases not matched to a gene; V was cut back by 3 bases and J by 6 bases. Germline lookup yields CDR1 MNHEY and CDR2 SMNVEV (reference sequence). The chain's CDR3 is CASSFTSGRNEGEQYF. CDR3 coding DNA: TGTGCCAGCAGTTTTACAAGCGGGAGGAATGAAGGCGAGCAGTACTTC.

CDR3 DNA: TGTGCCAGCAGCTTGGGACTAGCGGGAGGTTACAATGAGCAGTTCTTC. Translating gives CASSLGLAGGYNEQFF. The rearrangement uses TRBV5-6 and TRBJ2-1; TRBD2 aligns across 13 bases. The CDR3 length is 16 residues. The V segment lost 0 bases and the J segment 4 bases; nucleotides outside the gene matches: 1. CDR1 is SGHDT, CDR2 YYEEEE, per germline.

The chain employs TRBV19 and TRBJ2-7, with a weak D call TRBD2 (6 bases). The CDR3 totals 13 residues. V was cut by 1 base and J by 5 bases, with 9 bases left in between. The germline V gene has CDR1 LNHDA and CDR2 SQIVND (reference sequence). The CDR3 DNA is TGTGCCAGTAGTATAGGCGGGAATGACGAGCAGTACTTC. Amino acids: CASSIGGNDEQYF. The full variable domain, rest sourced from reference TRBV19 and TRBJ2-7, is DGGITQSPKYLFRKEGQNVTLSCEQNLNHDAMYWYRQDPGQGLRLIYYSQIVNDFQKGDIAEGYSVSREKKESFPLTVTSAQKNPTAFYLCASSIGGNDEQYFGPGTRLTVT.

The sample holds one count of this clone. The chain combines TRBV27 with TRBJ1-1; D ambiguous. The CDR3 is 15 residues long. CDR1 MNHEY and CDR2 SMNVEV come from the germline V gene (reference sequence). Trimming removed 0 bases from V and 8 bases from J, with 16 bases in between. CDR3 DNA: TGTGCCAGCAGTTTATCGGGCTGGGAGGAAGGAGAAGCTTTCTTT. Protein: CASSLSGWEEGEAFF.

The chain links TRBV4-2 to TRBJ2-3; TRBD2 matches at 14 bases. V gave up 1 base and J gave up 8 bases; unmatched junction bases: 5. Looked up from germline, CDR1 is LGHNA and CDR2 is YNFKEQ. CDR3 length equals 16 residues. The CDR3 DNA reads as TGTGCCAGCAGCCAAGCCGGGACTAGCGGGAGTGGTACGCAGTATTTT. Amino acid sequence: CASSQAGTSGSGTQYF.

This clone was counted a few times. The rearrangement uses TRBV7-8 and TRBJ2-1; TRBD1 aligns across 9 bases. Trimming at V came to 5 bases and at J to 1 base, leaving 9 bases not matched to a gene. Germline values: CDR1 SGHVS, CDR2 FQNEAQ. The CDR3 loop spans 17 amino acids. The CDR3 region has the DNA TGTGCCAGCAGCCCGTACGGACAGGGGTGGTCCTACAATGAGCAGTTCTTC. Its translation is CASSPYGQGWSYNEQFF.